A selection of T cell receptor beta chains follows, all from one sample in a study of OX40 agonist ivuxolimab in advanced cancers. Profiled with immunoSEQ multiplex PCR; TCRdb holds only in-frame clones, not every one. The profile shows just under 75,000 clones, 92% of them singletons. The specimen was CD4+ or CD8+ T cells sorted from blood, collected in a trial of the OX40 agonist ivuxolimab. All receptors derive from an adult with an advanced solid tumor such as melanoma, head and neck, liver or kidney cancer. Each CDR3 is given with its conserved first and last residue. Each record gives: V gene, J gene, clone size, D gene, CDR3 DNA, CDR3 protein. A D gene is named only where the DNA matches it firmly. Some rows have no size entry. The others give once, few or many, or a class for an expanded clone.

TRBV6-5,TRBJ2-3,-,-,TGTGCCAGCAAAGCGAGGGTGGCAGATACGCAGTATTTT,CASKARVADTQYF
TRBV19,TRBJ2-7,-,TRBD1,TGTGCCAGTAGGGGACAGGGCCCCTACGAGCAGTACTTC,CASRGQGPYEQYF
TRBV21-1,TRBJ1-2,-,-,TGTGCCAGCAGCAAAGTTGGTGTTCCCAACTATGGCTACACCTTC,CASSKVGVPNYGYTF
TRBV7-2,TRBJ2-3,-,-,TGTGCCAGCAGCTTCCGGACGGTACTGGGCACAGATACGCAGTATTTT,CASSFRTVLGTDTQYF
TRBV6-4,TRBJ2-3,-,TRBD2,TGTGCCAGCAGTCCTGGGCCGCTAGCGGATTGGGGCACAGATACGCAGTATTTT,CASSPGPLADWGTDTQYF
TRBV18,TRBJ2-5,-,TRBD2,TGTGCCAGCTCACCATCTAGCGGGGAGCAAGAGACCCAGTACTTC,CASSPSSGEQETQYF
TRBV7-2,TRBJ2-3,few,-,TGTGCCAGCAGCCCAGATCTGAATACGCAGTATTTT,CASSPDLNTQYF
TRBV13,TRBJ2-2,-,-,TGTGCCAGCAGCTTAGTAACAGTAAACACCGGGGAGCTGTTTTTT,CASSLVTVNTGELFF
TRBV18,TRBJ1-2,once,-,TGTGCCAGCTCACCGGGAGAACGTCTGGGCTACACCTTC,CASSPGERLGYTF
TRBV19,TRBJ2-3,-,TRBD2,TGTGCCAGTAGTATGGTAGCGGGAGTCGGAGATACGCAGTATTTT,CASSMVAGVGDTQYF
TRBV18,TRBJ2-2,-,-,TGTGCCAGCTCACCGGGGGCTACCGGGGAGCTGTTTTTT,CASSPGATGELFF
TRBV7-2,TRBJ2-3,-,TRBD2,TGTGCCAGCAGCTTCCCGGGACTACGGGGGGAGCGGACGCAGTATTTT,CASSFPGLRGERTQYF
TRBV12-5,TRBJ2-3,once,-,TGTGCTAGTGGTGCAGGGTCGGATACGCAGTATTTT,CASGAGSDTQYF
TRBV2,TRBJ2-3,once,TRBD2,TGTGCCAGCAGGGGGACTACCCTCGCCACAGATACGCAGTATTTT,CASRGTTLATDTQYF